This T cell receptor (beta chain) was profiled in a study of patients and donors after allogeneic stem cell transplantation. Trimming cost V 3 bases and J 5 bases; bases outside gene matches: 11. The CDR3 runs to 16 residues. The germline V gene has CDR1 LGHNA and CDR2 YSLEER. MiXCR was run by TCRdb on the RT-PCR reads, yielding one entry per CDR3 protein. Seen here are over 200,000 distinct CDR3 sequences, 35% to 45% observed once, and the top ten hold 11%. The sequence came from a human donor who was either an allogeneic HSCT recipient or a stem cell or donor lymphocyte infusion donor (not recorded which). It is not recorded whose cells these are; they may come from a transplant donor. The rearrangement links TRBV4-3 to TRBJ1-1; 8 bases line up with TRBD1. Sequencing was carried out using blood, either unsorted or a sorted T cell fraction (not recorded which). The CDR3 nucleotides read TGCGCCAGCAGCCATATAGCCGGACAGGGATGGACTGAAGCTTTCTTT. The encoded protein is CASSHIAGQGWTEAFF.